This TCR beta chain was sequenced during a study of blood T cell repertoires in COVID-19. Study-wide background: Researchers got acute and convalescent COVID-19 samples from the United States, Italy and Spain. The cDNA or gDNA used as material had been derived from T cells, B-cell-depleted T cells, or PBMCs.

V lost 6 bases, J lost 7 bases, and 8 bases stayed unmatched. Germline assignment: CDR1 MDHEN and CDR2 SYDVKM. The CDR3 totals 14 residues. Per the study methods: Amplified reference gene primers provided the basis for estimating nucleated cell counts. TCRdb's copy holds only in-frame clones and misses some; the assay was immunoSEQ multiplex PCR. Clone size and the V and J calls come from that table; the DNA yielded D and trimming. Of around 220,000 clones in the sample, 65% to 80% were seen once. Sample: peripheral blood. V usage is TRBV28 and J usage is TRBJ1-5, with TRBD1 matching over 8 bases. The clonotype originates from a woman aged 35 to 49 with active or convalescent COVID-19. The CDR3 DNA reads as TGTGCCAGCAGCCCTGGGACAGGCCGACAGCCCCAGCATTTT. This codes for CASSPGTGRQPQHF.